This is a list of T cell receptor beta chains from one sample in a study of blood T cell repertoires in COVID-19. Produced via immunoSEQ multiplex PCR; TCRdb's table is partial and in-frame only. The sample has about 84,000 clones; around 82% are singletons. The sample was peripheral blood. The source of these receptors is an elderly man with active or convalescent COVID-19. Both conserved end residues are part of each CDR3. A D gene is named only where the DNA matches it firmly. Only some rows state a clone size, as once, few, many or a class for expanded clones.

v_call	clone_size	d_call	cdr3_length	j_call	cdr3_nt	cdr3_aa
TRBV13	.	TRBD1	14	TRBJ2-5	TGTGCCAGCAGGGGCAGGGGGTCGGGTGAGACCCAGTACTTC	CASRGRGSGETQYF
TRBV5-5	.	.	17	TRBJ2-7	TGTGCCAGCAGCTTGGTTATGTCAGTCCCTCTTCTTTACGAGCAGTACTTC	CASSLVMSVPLLYEQYF
TRBV15	.	TRBD2	16	TRBJ2-3	TGTGCCACCAGCAGAGACCGACTAGCGGGGACAGATACGCAGTATTTT	CATSRDRLAGTDTQYF
TRBV10-3	once	TRBD2	15	TRBJ2-3	TGTGCCATCAGTGAATCTAGCGGGAGGACAGATACGCAGTATTTT	CAISESSGRTDTQYF
TRBV3-1/TRBV3-2	once	.	15	TRBJ2-3	TGTGCCAGCAGCCGGCGGACTCCGCCGGGGGATACGCAGTATTTT	CASSRRTPPGDTQYF
TRBV30	.	TRBD1	14	TRBJ1-6	TGTGCCTGGAGTTCAGGGGGGAATAATTCACCCCTCCACTTT	CAWSSGGNNSPLHF
TRBV6-1	.	TRBD2	18	TRBJ2-2	TGTGCCAGCAGTGAACCCCTAGCGGGGGGCCCGGAGGGCGGGGAGCTGTTTTTT	CASSEPLAGGPEGGELFF
TRBV7-3	.	.	16	TRBJ2-3	TGTGCCAGCAGCATGGCGGCCGGGGTGGGTAGAGATACGCAGTATTTT	CASSMAAGVGRDTQYF
TRBV5-1	.	.	15	TRBJ1-1	TGCGCCAGCAGCTTGGGCGCGGGGAAGAACACTGAAGCTTTCTTT	CASSLGAGKNTEAFF
TRBV4-1	.	.	15	TRBJ2-1	TGCGCCAGCAGCGTTCAGGTCCTTTCCTACAATGAGCAGTTCTTC	CASSVQVLSYNEQFF
TRBV28	.	.	17	TRBJ2-7	TGTGCCAGCAGTTTCCAGCTGAAGGGGCAAGGGACCTACGAGCAGTACTTC	CASSFQLKGQGTYEQYF
TRBV4-3	.	.	15	TRBJ1-1	TGCGCCAGCAGCCAAGGGTGGCAGGGGCGGACTGAAGCTTTCTTT	CASSQGWQGRTEAFF
TRBV5-1	.	.	17	TRBJ1-1	TGCGCCAGCAGCTTGGGACCCCTGGCGCAGGGTAACACTGAAGCTTTCTTT	CASSLGPLAQGNTEAFF
TRBV28	.	TRBD1	17	TRBJ1-2	TGTGCCAGCAGAAAGGGACAGGGAAGAAGTCTTTCTGGTGGCTACACCTTC	CASRKGQGRSLSGGYTF
TRBV7-2	.	.	14	TRBJ2-3	TGTGCCAGCAGCGAGATAGTTGCGACAGATACGCAGTATTTT	CASSEIVATDTQYF
TRBV29-1	.	TRBD1	13	TRBJ2-7	TGCAGCGTCCTCGTCTTTGACAGGGGCGAGCAGTACTTC	CSVLVFDRGEQYF
TRBV15	.	TRBD1	15	TRBJ1-1	TGTGCCACTAGCAGGGACAGAAGGCGGAACACTGAAGCTTTCTTT	CATSRDRRRNTEAFF
TRBV7-2	.	.	13	TRBJ2-2	TGTGCCAGCAGCTTGAGGTACACCGGGGAGCTGTTTTTT	CASSLRYTGELFF
TRBV6-1	.	TRBD1	17	TRBJ1-2	TGTGCCAGCAGTGAAGGGTCTTGGGGGACAGGCTCCTATGGCTACACCTTC	CASSEGSWGTGSYGYTF
TRBV7-8	once	.	13	TRBJ1-2	TGTGCCAGCAGCAAGACACTTAACTATGGCTACACCTTC	CASSKTLNYGYTF
TRBV19	.	.	12	TRBJ2-7	TGTGCCAGTAGTATGGACAGCTACGAGCAGTACTTC	CASSMDSYEQYF
TRBV11-1	.	.	15	TRBJ2-5	TGTGCCAGCAGCTTACAGGCCCTTCAAGGAGAGACCCAGTACTTC	CASSLQALQGETQYF
TRBV12-3/TRBV12-4	.	.	13	TRBJ2-5	TGTGCCAGCAGTTTCGGGGGGCCCGAGACCCAGTACTTC	CASSFGGPETQYF
TRBV11-2	.	TRBD2	14	TRBJ2-5	TGTGCCAGCAGGTTAGCGGGAGGGGGTGAGACCCAGTACTTC	CASRLAGGGETQYF